This TCR beta chain was retrieved from a study of T cell responses to AZD1222 COVID-19 vaccine. Study-level information: Pooled samples include second doses given at about 4 or 12 weeks.

Study-wide results and caveats: Vaccine-associated CD4 TCRs spanned spike, dominant at 160-218 and 743-854. Nearly half of spike-specific TCRs reportedly target unmutated variant regions. Clonal diversity was possibly underestimated; the donors were predominantly white British and more often female.

In germline, CDR1 is MNHNS, CDR2 SASEGT. This CDR3 has 12 amino acids. The V end was cut by 2 bases, the J end by 9 bases, with 8 bases between. For this clone: As yet, its antigen is unknown.

This table comes from immunoSEQ multiplex PCR, and its TCRdb copy is limited to in-frame clones, with some not included. This sample carries about 120,000 clones, 70% to 90% of them seen once, and the ten largest clones take around 8%. The sequence derives from an adult in good health. The chain carries TRBV6-1 and TRBJ2-1, with D unclear. Source: peripheral blood, taken on day 0 of AZD1222 vaccination. CDR3 sequence: CASSETPGEQFF. The CDR3 DNA reads as TGTGCCAGCAGTGAAACCCCAGGTGAGCAGTTCTTC.